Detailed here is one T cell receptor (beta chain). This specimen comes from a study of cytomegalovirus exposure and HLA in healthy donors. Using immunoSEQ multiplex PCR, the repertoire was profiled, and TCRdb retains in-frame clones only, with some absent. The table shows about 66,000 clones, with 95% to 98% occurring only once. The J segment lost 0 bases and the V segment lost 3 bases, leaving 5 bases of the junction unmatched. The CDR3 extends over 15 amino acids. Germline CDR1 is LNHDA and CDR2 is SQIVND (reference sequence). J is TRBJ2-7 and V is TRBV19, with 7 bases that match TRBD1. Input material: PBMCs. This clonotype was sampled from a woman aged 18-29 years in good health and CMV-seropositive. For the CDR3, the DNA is TGTGCCAGTAGTATGGGACAGACCACCTCCTACGAGCAGTACTTC. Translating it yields CASSMGQTTSYEQYF.